This note documents a single T cell receptor (beta chain) sequence. The multiple sclerosis controls, all treatment-naive patients, had relapsing-remitting disease that was stable or active. Negative isolation yielded CD8+ and CD4+ T cells; FACS enriched TEMRA cells. This specimen comes from a study of CD8 T cells in Susac syndrome. The CDR3 runs 14 residues. Germline V gene sequence: CDR1 SEHNR, CDR2 FQNEAQ (reference sequence). V was cut by 3 bases and J by 0 bases, with 8 bases left in between. Random hexamers were used to reverse transcribe roughly 0.45 to 1 ug of RNA. The TCR beta CDR3 was amplified by immunoSEQ multiplex PCR across 54 Vbeta, 13 Jbeta. One entry per CDR3 protein, called by TCRdb with MiXCR from the immunoSEQ multiplex PCR reads. The sample contains about 300,000 distinct CDR3 sequences, roughly 84% of which appear only once.

The receptor was isolated from a human donor with multiple sclerosis. Sequenced: CD8+ T cells from PBMCs. The chain recombines TRBV7-9 with TRBJ2-5; D uncertain. The DNA for the CDR3 is TGTGCCAGCAGCTTTTTTCGCGACCAAGAGACCCAGTACTTC. Protein: CASSFFRDQETQYF.